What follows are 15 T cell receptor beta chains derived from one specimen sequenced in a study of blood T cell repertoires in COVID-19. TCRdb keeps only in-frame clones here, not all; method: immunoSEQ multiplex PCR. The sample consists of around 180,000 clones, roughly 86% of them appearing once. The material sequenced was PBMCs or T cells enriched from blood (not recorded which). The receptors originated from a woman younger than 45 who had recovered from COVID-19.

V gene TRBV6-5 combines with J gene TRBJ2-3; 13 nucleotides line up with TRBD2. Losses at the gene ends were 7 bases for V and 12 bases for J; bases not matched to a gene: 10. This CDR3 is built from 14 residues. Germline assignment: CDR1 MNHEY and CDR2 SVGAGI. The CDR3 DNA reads TGTGCCAGCACCGGGGGACTAGCGGGGAGCCCTCAGTATTTT. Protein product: CASTGGLAGSPQYF.

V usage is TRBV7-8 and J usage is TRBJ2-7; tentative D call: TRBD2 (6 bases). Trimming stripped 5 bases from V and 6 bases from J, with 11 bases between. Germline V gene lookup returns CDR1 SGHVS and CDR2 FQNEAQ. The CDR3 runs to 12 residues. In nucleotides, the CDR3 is TGTGCCAGCAGCCCCCCCGGGGGCGAGCAGTACTTC. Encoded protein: CASSPPGGEQYF.

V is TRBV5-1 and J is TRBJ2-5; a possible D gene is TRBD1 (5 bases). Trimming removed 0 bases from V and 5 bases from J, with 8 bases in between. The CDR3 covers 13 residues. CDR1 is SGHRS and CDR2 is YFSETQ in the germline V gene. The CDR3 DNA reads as TGCGCCAGCAGCTTGGCAGGGTTTGAGACCCAGTACTTC. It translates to CASSLAGFETQYF.

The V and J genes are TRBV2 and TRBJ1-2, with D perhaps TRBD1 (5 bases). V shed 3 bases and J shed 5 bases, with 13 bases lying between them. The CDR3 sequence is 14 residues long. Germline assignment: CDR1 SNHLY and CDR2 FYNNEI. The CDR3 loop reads CASSEGFRTYGYTF. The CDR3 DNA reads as TGTGCCAGCAGTGAGGGGTTCAGGACATATGGCTACACCTTC.

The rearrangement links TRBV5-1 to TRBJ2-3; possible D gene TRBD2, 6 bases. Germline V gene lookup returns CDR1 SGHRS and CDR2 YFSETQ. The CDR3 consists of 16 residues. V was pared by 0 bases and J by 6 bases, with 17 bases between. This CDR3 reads CASSLENGTYFDTQYF. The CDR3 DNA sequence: TGCGCCAGCAGCTTGGAGAACGGGACTTATTTTGATACGCAGTATTTT.

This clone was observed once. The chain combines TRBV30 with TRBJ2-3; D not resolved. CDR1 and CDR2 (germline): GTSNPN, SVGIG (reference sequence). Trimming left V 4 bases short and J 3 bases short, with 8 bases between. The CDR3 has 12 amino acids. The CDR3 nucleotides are TGTGCCTGGACCCCCCGTACAGATACGCAGTATTTT. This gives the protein CAWTPRTDTQYF.

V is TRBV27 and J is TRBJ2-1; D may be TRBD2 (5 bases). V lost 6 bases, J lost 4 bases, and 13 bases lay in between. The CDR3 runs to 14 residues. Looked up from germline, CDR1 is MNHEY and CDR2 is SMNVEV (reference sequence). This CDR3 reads CASRVSGRYNEQFF. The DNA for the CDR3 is TGTGCCAGCAGAGTTAGTGGGAGATACAATGAGCAGTTCTTC.

The CDR3: CASRTIAGVEDTQYF. CDR3 nucleotide sequence: TGTGCCAGTAGGACCATAGCGGGAGTAGAAGATACGCAGTATTTT. The J gene is TRBJ2-3, the V gene TRBV19, with TRBD2 matching 9 bases. The V segment lost 6 bases and the J segment 5 bases; nucleotides outside the gene matches: 9. The CDR3 extends over 15 amino acids. Germline V CDR1 and CDR2: LNHDA, SQIVND (reference sequence). Complete variable domain (other parts from reference TRBV19 and TRBJ2-3): DGGITQSPKYLFRKEGQNVTLSCEQNLNHDAMYWYRQDPGQGLRLIYYSQIVNDFQKGDIAEGYSVSREKKESFPLTVTSAQKNPTAFYLCASRTIAGVEDTQYFGPGTRLTVL.

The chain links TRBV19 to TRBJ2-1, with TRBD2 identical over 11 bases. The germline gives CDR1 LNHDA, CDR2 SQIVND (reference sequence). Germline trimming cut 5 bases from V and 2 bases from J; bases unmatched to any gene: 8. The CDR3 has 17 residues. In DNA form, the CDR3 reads TGTGCCAGTAGTTTAGCGGGAGGGTCTCCTCCCTACAATGAGCAGTTCTTC. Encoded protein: CASSLAGGSPPYNEQFF.

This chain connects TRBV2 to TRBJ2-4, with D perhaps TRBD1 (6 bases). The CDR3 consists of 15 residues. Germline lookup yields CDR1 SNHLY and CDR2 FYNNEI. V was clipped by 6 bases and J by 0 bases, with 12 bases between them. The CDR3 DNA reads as TGTGCCAGCAGCGAGGGGGAGTTAGCCAAAAACATTCAGTACTTC. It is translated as CASSEGELAKNIQYF.

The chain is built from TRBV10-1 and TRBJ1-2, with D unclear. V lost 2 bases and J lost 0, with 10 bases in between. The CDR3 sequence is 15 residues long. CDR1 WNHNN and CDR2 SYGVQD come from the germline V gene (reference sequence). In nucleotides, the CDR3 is TGCGCCAGCAGTGAGAGGTTCCGGGCTAACTATGGCTACACCTTC. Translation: CASSERFRANYGYTF.

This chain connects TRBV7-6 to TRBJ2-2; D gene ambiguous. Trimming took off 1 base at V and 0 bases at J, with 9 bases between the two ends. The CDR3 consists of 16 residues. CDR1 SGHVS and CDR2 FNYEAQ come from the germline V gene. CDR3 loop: CASSLGGSANTGELFF. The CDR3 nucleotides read TGTGCCAGCAGCTTAGGCGGCTCGGCGAACACCGGGGAGCTGTTTTTT.

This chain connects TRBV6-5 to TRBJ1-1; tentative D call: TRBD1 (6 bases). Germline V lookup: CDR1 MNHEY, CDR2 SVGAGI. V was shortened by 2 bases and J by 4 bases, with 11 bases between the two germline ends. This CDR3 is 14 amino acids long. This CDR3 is CASSYGRDTTEAFF. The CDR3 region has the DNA TGTGCCAGCAGTTACGGCAGGGACACCACTGAAGCTTTCTTT.

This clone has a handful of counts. The CDR3 sequence is CASSLVTSGRMSTQYF. DNA for the CDR3: TGTGCCAGCAGCTTAGTGACTAGCGGGAGAATGAGTACGCAGTATTTT. V and J are TRBV7-2 and TRBJ2-3; 12 positions match TRBD2. The CDR3 loop spans 16 amino acids. Germline CDR1 is SGHTA and CDR2 is FQGNSA. V trimming: 1 base; J trimming: 8 bases; junction bases outside the gene matches: 7.

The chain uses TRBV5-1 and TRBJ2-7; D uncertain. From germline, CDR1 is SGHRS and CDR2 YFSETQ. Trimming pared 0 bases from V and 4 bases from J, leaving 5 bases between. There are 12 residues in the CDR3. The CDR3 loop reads CASSLDLYEQYF. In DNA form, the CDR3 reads TGCGCCAGCAGCTTGGACTTGTACGAGCAGTACTTC.